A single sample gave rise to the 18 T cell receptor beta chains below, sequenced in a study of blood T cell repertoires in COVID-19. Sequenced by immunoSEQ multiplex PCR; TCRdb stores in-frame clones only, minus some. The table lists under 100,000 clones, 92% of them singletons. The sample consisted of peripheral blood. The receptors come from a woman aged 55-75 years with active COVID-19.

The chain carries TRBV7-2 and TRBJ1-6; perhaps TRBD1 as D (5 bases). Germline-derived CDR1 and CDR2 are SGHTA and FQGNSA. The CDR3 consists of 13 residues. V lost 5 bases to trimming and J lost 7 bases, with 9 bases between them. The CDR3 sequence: CASSPRQNSPLHF. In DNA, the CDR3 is TGTGCCAGCAGCCCCCGACAGAATTCACCCCTCCACTTT.

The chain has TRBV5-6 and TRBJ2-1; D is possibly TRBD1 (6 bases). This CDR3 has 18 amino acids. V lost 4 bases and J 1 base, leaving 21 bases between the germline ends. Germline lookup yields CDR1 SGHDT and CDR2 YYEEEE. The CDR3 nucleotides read TGTGCCAGCAGCGCTACGAAACGGGACACGGTTTCCTACAATGAGCAGTTCTTC. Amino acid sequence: CASSATKRDTVSYNEQFF.

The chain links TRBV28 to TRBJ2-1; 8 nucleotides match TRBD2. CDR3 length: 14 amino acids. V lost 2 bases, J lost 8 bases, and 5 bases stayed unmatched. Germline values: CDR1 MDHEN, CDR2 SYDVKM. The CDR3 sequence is CASSLSGGRDEQFF. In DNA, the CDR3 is TGTGCCAGCAGTTTAAGCGGGGGCCGGGATGAGCAGTTCTTC.

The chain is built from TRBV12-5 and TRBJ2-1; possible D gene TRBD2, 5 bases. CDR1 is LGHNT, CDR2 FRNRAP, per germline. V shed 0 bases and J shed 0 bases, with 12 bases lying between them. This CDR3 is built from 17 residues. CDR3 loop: CASGLVGLGSSYNEQFF. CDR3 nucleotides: TGTGCTAGTGGTTTGGTAGGTCTGGGGAGCTCCTACAATGAGCAGTTCTTC.

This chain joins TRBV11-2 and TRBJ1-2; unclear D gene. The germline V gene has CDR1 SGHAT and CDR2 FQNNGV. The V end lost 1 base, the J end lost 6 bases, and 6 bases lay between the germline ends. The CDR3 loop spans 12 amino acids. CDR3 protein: CASSLGADGYTF. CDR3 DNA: TGTGCCAGCAGCTTAGGTGCGGATGGCTACACCTTC. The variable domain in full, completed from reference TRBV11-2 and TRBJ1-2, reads EAGVAQSPRYKIIEKRQSVAFWCNPISGHATLYWYQQILGQGPKLLIQFQNNGVVDDSQLPKDRFSAERLKGVDSTLKIQPAKLEDSAVYLCASSLGADGYTFGSGTRLTVV.

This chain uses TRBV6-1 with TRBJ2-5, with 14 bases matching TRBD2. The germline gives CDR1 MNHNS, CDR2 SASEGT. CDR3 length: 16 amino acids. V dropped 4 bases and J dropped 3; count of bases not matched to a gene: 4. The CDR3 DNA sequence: TGTGCCAGCAGTGCCGGGACTAGCGGGGGTAAAGAGACCCAGTACTTC. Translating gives CASSAGTSGGKETQYF.

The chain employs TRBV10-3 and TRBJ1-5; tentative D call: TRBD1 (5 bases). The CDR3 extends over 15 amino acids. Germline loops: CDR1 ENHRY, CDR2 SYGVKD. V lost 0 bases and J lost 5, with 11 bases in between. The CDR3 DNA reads TGTGCCATCAGTGAGTCGGGGGGTTTCGATCAGCCCCAGCATTTT. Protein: CAISESGGFDQPQHF.

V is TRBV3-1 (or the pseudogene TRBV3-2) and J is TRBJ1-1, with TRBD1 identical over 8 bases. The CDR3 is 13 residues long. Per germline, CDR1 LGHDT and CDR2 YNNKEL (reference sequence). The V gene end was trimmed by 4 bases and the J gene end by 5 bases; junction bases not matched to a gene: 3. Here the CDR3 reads CASSRTGRTEAFF. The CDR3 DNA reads TGTGCCAGCAGCCGGACAGGGCGGACTGAAGCTTTCTTT.

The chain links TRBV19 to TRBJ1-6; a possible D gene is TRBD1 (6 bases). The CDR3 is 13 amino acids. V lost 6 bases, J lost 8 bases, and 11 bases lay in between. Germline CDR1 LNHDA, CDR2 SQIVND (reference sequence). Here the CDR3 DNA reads TGTGCCAGTAGCAGTCCAGGGGATTCACCCCTCCACTTT. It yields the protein CASSSPGDSPLHF.

Here the CDR3 reads CASSFGSQGVNQPQHF. CDR3 in DNA: TGTGCCAGCAGTTTCGGGTCCCAGGGCGTGAATCAGCCCCAGCATTTT. The genes are TRBV28 and TRBJ1-5; tentatively, D is TRBD1 (5 bases). The CDR3 is made up of 16 amino acids. The germline gives CDR1 MDHEN, CDR2 SYDVKM. V dropped 3 bases and J dropped 4 bases, with 16 bases sitting between them.

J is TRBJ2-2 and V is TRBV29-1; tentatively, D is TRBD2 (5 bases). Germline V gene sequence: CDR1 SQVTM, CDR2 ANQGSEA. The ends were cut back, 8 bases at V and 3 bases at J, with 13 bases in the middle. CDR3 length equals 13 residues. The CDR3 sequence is CSSRLAHTGELFF. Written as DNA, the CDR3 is TGCAGCTCCCGGCTAGCCCACACCGGGGAGCTGTTTTTT.

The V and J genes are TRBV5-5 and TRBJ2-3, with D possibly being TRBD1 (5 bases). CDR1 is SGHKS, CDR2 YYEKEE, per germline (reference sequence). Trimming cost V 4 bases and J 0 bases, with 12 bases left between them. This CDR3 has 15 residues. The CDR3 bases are TGTGCCAGCAGCCCAGCCCGGACAAGCACAGATACGCAGTATTTT. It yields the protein CASSPARTSTDTQYF.

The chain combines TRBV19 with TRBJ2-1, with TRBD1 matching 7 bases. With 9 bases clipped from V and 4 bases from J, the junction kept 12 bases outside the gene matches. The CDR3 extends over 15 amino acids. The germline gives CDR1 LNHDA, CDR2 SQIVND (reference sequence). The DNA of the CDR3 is TGTGCCAGCCATCCCAACAGGGGTTCATACAATGAGCAGTTCTTC. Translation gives CASHPNRGSYNEQFF.

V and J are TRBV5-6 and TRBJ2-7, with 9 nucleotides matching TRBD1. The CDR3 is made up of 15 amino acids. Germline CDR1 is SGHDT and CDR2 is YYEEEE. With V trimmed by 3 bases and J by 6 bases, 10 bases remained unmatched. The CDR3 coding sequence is TGTGCCAGCAGCTCCCGTCCCGGGACAGGGATCGAGCAGTACTTC. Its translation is CASSSRPGTGIEQYF.

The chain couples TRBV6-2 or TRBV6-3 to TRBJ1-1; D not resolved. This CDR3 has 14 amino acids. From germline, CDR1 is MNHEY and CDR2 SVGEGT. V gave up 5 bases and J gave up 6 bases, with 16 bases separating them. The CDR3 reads CASSAPVGRAEAFF. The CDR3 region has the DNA TGTGCCAGCAGTGCTCCAGTTGGGCGCGCTGAAGCTTTCTTT.

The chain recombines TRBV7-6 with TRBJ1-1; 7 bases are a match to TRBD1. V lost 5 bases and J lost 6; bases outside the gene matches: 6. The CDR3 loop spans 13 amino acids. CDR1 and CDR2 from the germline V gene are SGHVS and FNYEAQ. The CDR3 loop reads CASSRDRVSEAFF. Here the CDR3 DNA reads TGTGCCAGCAGCCGGGACAGAGTTTCTGAAGCTTTCTTT.

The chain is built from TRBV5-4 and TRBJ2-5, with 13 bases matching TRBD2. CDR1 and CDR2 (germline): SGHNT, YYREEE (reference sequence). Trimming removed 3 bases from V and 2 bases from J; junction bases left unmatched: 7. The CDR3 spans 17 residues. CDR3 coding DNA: TGTGCCAGCAGCTCATCAGGACTAGCGGGAGTTCAAGAGACCCAGTACTTC. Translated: CASSSSGLAGVQETQYF.

The CDR3 sequence is CASSLRQGSTEAFF. In nucleotides, the CDR3 is TGTGCCAGCAGCTTGAGGCAGGGGAGCACTGAAGCTTTCTTT. The chain has TRBV5-6 and TRBJ1-1; a possible D gene is TRBD1 (6 bases). Germline V gene lookup returns CDR1 SGHDT and CDR2 YYEEEE. The CDR3 runs to 14 residues. Trimming took 1 base from V and 4 from J, leaving 11 bases between them. The full variable domain, with the rest looked up from reference TRBV5-6 and TRBJ1-1, is DAGVTQSPTHLIKTRGQQVTLRCSPKSGHDTVSWYQQALGQGPQFIFQYYEEEERQRGNFPDRFSGHQFPNYSSELNVNALLLGDSALYLCASSLRQGSTEAFFGQGTRLTVV.